Each of the 21 T cell receptor beta chains below was sequenced from the same sample in a study of blood T cell repertoires in COVID-19. TCRdb's copy holds only in-frame clones and misses some; the assay was immunoSEQ multiplex PCR. The sample includes 25,000 or so clones, 88% of them seen just once. Sequencing used peripheral blood. These receptors were collected from a man between 65 and 85 years old in a cohort sampled during active COVID-19.

This sequence joins TRBV6-6 and TRBJ2-2; tentatively, D is TRBD1 (5 bases). The germline gives CDR1 MNHNY, CDR2 SVGAGI (reference sequence). This CDR3 is 16 amino acids long. Trimming left V 2 bases short and J 1 base short, with 11 bases between. DNA for the CDR3: TGTGCCAGCAGTTACCGGGCAGGGCGGAACACCGGGGAGCTGTTTTTT. Its protein is CASSYRAGRNTGELFF.

This clone was counted once. The rearrangement links TRBV25-1 to TRBJ2-5, with TRBD1 matching 12 bases. Germline CDR1 reads MGHDK; CDR2 reads SYGVNS. The CDR3 loop spans 16 amino acids. J gave up 4 bases and V 1 base, and 4 bases lay outside the gene matches. The CDR3 protein is CASSELGTGGLETQYF. The CDR3, as DNA: TGTGCCAGCAGTGAATTAGGGACAGGGGGCTTAGAGACCCAGTACTTC. Supplemented by reference TRBV25-1 and TRBJ2-5, the full variable domain reads EADIYQTPRYLVIGTGKKITLECSQTMGHDKMYWYQQDPGMELHLIHYSYGVNSTEKGDLSSESTVSRIRTEHFPLTLESARPSHTSQYLCASSELGTGGLETQYFGPGTRLLVL.

This chain joins TRBV18 and TRBJ2-7; possibly TRBD2 for D (7 bases). Germline V CDR1 and CDR2: KGHSH, LQKENI. The CDR3 has 18 residues. Deletions cut 2 bases from V and 3 bases from J, with 23 bases between. Written as DNA, the CDR3 is TGTGCCAGCTCACCATATTCGCCGGGTGGACAGCGGGGCTACGAGCAGTACTTC. Protein product: CASSPYSPGGQRGYEQYF. Full variable domain (rest looked up from reference TRBV18 and TRBJ2-7): NAGVMQNPRHLVRRRGQEARLRCSPMKGHSHVYWYRQLPEEGLKFMVYLQKENIIDESGMPKERFSAEFPKEGPSILRIQQVVRGDSAAYFCASSPYSPGGQRGYEQYFGPGTRLTVT.

This chain connects TRBV28 to TRBJ1-5, with TRBD1 identical over 7 bases. V was clipped by 5 bases and J by 5 bases; unmatched bases: 9. Germline CDR1 reads MDHEN; CDR2 reads SYDVKM. The CDR3 contains 15 residues. The CDR3 region has the DNA TGTGCCAGCAGTGACCCTTCGACAGGGCATCAGCCCCAGCATTTT. This codes for CASSDPSTGHQPQHF.

The rearrangement joins TRBV28 to TRBJ1-1; no firm D call. With 6 bases removed from V and 6 bases from J, the gap between germline ends came to 11 bases. The germline V gene encodes CDR1 MDHEN and CDR2 SYDVKM. The length of the CDR3 is 12 residues. The CDR3 bases are TGTGCCAGCAGCCCTGACATCTCTGAAGCTTTCTTT. Protein sequence: CASSPDISEAFF.

This clone was counted a single time. The V call is TRBV24-1, the J call TRBJ1-2; D unclear. Germline V gene lookup returns CDR1 KGHDR and CDR2 SFDVKD. V lost 7 bases to trimming and J lost 3 bases, with 11 bases between them. There are 13 residues in the CDR3. The CDR3 coding sequence is TGTGCCACCAGCGCGCCCGGAGACTATGGCTACACCTTC. Its protein is CATSAPGDYGYTF.

DNA of the CDR3: TGTGCCAGCAGTCAACAGGCGCTCACTGAAGCTTTCTTT. This encodes CASSQQALTEAFF. This chain uses TRBV7-2 with TRBJ1-1, with a tentative D call TRBD1 (5 bases). The CDR3 contains 13 residues. Trimming stripped 6 bases from V and 4 bases from J, with 12 bases between. Germline CDR1 is SGHTA and CDR2 is FQGNSA.

This chain links TRBV19 with TRBJ1-5; D not certain. The CDR3 loop spans 15 amino acids. Trimming pared 1 base from V and 2 bases from J, leaving 9 bases between. Germline lookup yields CDR1 LNHDA and CDR2 SQIVND (reference sequence). The CDR3 nucleotides are TGTGCCAGTAGTATAGGACTACACGGCAATCAGCCCCAGCATTTT. Protein product: CASSIGLHGNQPQHF.

V gene TRBV3-1 (or the pseudogene TRBV3-2) combines with J gene TRBJ2-7; 7 positions match TRBD2. The CDR3 totals 15 residues. V was clipped by 0 bases and J by 5 bases; unmatched bases: 7. The V gene's germline CDR1 is LGHDT and CDR2 YNNKEL (reference sequence). The CDR3 DNA reads TGTGCCAGCAGCCAAGATCTGGGGGAGGGCAACGAGCAGTACTTC. Its translation is CASSQDLGEGNEQYF.

DNA for the CDR3: TGTGCCAGCAGTTTACCCGGGGCCAGGAGGGAAGAGACCCAGTACTTC. Protein product: CASSLPGARREETQYF. The chain uses TRBV28 and TRBJ2-5; D is possibly TRBD2 (6 bases). The V gene's germline CDR1 is MDHEN and CDR2 SYDVKM. This CDR3 region has 16 residues. V dropped 2 bases and J dropped 3 bases, with 16 bases sitting between them. The full variable domain, rest sourced from reference TRBV28 and TRBJ2-5, is DVKVTQSSRYLVKRTGEKVFLECVQDMDHENMFWYRQDPGLGLRLIYFSYDVKMKEKGDIPEGYSVSREKKERFSLILESASTNQTSMYLCASSLPGARREETQYFGPGTRLLVL.

The chain is built from TRBV5-6 and TRBJ2-4, with D possibly matching TRBD2 (6 bases). The CDR3 extends over 14 amino acids. V dropped 4 bases and J dropped 7 bases, with 15 bases sitting between them. Per the germline V gene, CDR1 is SGHDT and CDR2 is YYEEEE. CDR3 sequence (DNA): TGTGCCAGCAGCCGAGGAGGGAGGTTGAACATTCAGTACTTC. This codes for CASSRGGRLNIQYF.

The V and J genes are TRBV18 and TRBJ2-7, with 7 bases matching TRBD2. V was pared by 3 bases and J by 0 bases, with 5 bases of the junction left unmatched. This CDR3 region has 15 residues. Germline CDR1 KGHSH, CDR2 LQKENI. DNA for the CDR3: TGTGCCAGCTCACCGAGCGGGATAAGCTCCTACGAGCAGTACTTC. The encoded protein is CASSPSGISSYEQYF.

The chain links TRBV6-5 to TRBJ1-5; perhaps TRBD1 as D (5 bases). Trimming cost V 5 bases and J 4 bases, with 15 bases left between them. The length of the CDR3 is 15 residues. Germline values: CDR1 MNHEY, CDR2 SVGAGI. CDR3 sequence (DNA): TGTGCCAGCAGTAGGACCGGGGGAAAGAATCAGCCCCAGCATTTT. It yields the protein CASSRTGGKNQPQHF.

The rearrangement uses TRBV7-2 and TRBJ2-4; D is undetermined. The V gene lost 5 bases and the J gene lost 0 bases, with 11 bases spanning the gap. This CDR3 has 15 residues. CDR1 SGHTA and CDR2 FQGNSA come from the germline V gene. CDR3 in amino acids: CASSPPQRAKNIQYF. The CDR3 nucleotides read TGTGCCAGCAGCCCCCCTCAGCGAGCCAAAAACATTCAGTACTTC.

The chain carries TRBV15 and TRBJ2-1; TRBD2 aligns across 16 bases. With 0 bases clipped from V and 12 bases from J, the junction kept 2 bases outside the gene matches. The CDR3 is 15 residues long. Germline values: CDR1 LNHNV, CDR2 YYDKDF (reference sequence). The CDR3 sequence: CATSREGLAGGRQFF. CDR3 in DNA: TGTGCCACCAGCAGAGAGGGACTAGCGGGAGGGCGGCAGTTCTTC.

J is TRBJ2-3 and V is TRBV7-9; TRBD1 might be the D (6 bases). The germline CDR1 and CDR2 sequences are SEHNR and FQNEAQ (reference sequence). The CDR3 is 14 amino acids. Trimming took off 4 bases at V and 0 bases at J, with 8 bases between the two ends. CDR3 nucleotide sequence: TGTGCCAGCAGCTCGGACAGAAGCACAGATACGCAGTATTTT. Translated, it gives CASSSDRSTDTQYF.

The genes are TRBV29-1 and TRBJ2-1, with a weak D call TRBD2 (6 bases). V lost 5 bases and J lost 0, with 14 bases in between. Per the germline V gene, CDR1 is SQVTM and CDR2 is ANQGSEA. The CDR3 loop spans 15 amino acids. The CDR3: CSVRRGSSSYNEQFF. As DNA, the CDR3 is TGCAGCGTTCGGAGGGGCTCCAGCTCCTACAATGAGCAGTTCTTC.

The chain recombines TRBV28 with TRBJ2-5; D gene ambiguous. This CDR3 comprises 13 residues. Trimming took 6 bases from V and 5 from J, leaving 13 bases between them. CDR1 and CDR2 from the germline V gene are MDHEN and SYDVKM. CDR3 in DNA: TGTGCCAGCAGATTTGGCACCGTGGAGACCCAGTACTTC. It yields the protein CASRFGTVETQYF.

The gene calls are TRBV28 and TRBJ2-1, with 10 bases matching TRBD2. CDR1 and CDR2 from the germline V gene are MDHEN and SYDVKM. CDR3 size: 15 residues. V lost 9 bases, J lost 4 bases, and 9 bases stayed unmatched. The CDR3 coding sequence is TGTGCCAGTAAAAAGCGGGAGGGAAGGTACAATGAGCAGTTCTTC. This sequence encodes CASKKREGRYNEQFF.

The V gene is TRBV12-3 or TRBV12-4, the J gene TRBJ2-7; a possible D gene is TRBD1 (5 bases). The CDR3 covers 12 residues. V lost 6 bases and J 4 bases, leaving 10 bases between the germline ends. The CDR3 DNA reads TGTGCCAGCAGCCCTGCAGGGTACGAGCAGTACTTC. Its protein is CASSPAGYEQYF.

This sequence joins TRBV7-9 and TRBJ1-6; tentatively, D is TRBD1 (6 bases). The V gene lost 3 bases and the J gene lost 9 bases, with 12 bases spanning the gap. Germline loops: CDR1 SEHNR, CDR2 FQNEAQ (reference sequence). The CDR3 has 14 residues. In DNA form, the CDR3 reads TGTGCCAGCAGCTTGGACAGCCCGCCTTCACCCCTCCACTTT. Translating it yields CASSLDSPPSPLHF.